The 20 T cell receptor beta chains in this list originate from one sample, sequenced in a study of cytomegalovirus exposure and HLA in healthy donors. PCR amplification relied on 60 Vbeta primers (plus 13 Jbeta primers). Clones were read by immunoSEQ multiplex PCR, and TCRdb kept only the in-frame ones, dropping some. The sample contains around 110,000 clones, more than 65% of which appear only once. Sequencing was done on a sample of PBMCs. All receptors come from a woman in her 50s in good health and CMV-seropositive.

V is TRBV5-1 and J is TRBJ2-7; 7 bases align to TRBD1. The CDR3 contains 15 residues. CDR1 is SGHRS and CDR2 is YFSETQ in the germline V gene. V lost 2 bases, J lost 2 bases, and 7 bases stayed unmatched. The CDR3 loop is CASSLNLGQTYEQYF. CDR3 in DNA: TGCGCCAGCAGCTTAAATTTGGGACAGACCTACGAGCAGTACTTC.

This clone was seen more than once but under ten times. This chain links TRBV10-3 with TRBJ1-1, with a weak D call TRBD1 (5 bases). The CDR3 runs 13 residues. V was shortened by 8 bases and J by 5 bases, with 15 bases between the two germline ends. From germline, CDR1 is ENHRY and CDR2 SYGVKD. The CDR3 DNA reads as TGTGCCATCGGGCCGGTGGGGGGAACTGAAGCTTTCTTT. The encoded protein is CAIGPVGGTEAFF.

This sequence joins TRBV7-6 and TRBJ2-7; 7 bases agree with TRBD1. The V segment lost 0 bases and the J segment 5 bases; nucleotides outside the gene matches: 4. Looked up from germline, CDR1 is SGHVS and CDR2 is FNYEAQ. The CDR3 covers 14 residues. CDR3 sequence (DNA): TGTGCCAGCAGCTTAGCAGGGGGCAGGAACGAGCAGTACTTC. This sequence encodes CASSLAGGRNEQYF.

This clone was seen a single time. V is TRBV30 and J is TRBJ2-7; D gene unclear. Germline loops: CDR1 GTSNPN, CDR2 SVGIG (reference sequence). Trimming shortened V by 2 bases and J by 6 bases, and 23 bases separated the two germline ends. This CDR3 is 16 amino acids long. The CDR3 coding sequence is TGTGCCTGGAGTCCCCGTGGGCTACCCATGCCTCGCGAGCAGTACTTC. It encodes CAWSPRGLPMPREQYF.

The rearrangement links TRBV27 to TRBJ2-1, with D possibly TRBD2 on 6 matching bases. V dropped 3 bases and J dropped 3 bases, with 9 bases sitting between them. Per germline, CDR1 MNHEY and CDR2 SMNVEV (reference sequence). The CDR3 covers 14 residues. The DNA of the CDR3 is TGTGCCAGCAGTTTGGGAGGATACTACAATGAGCAGTTCTTC. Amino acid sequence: CASSLGGYYNEQFF.

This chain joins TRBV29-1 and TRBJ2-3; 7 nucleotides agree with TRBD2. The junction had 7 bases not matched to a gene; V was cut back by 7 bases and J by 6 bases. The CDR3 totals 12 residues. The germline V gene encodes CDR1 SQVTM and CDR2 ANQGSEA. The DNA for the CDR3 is TGCAGCGCAAAGGGAGGGCCGGATACGCAGTATTTT. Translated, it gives CSAKGGPDTQYF.

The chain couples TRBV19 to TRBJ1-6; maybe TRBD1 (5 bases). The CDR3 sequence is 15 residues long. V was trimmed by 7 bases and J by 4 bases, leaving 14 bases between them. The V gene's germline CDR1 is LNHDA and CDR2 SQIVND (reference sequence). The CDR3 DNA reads TGTGCCAGTAAAGCCATCGGGGGGTATAATTCACCCCTCCACTTT. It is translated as CASKAIGGYNSPLHF.

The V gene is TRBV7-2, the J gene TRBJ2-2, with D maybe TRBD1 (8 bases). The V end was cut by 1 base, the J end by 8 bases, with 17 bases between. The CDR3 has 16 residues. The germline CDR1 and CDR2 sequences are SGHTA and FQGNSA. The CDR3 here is CASSLEDRGGRGELFF. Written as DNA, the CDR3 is TGTGCCAGCAGCTTAGAAGACAGGGGAGGGCGGGGGGAGCTGTTTTTT.

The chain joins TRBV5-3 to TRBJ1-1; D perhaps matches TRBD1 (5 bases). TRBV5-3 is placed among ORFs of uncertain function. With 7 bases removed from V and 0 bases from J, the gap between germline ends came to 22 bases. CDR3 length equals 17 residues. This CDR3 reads CARGAYRLTPMNTEAFF. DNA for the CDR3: TGTGCCAGAGGGGCCTACAGGTTGACTCCGATGAACACTGAAGCTTTCTTT.

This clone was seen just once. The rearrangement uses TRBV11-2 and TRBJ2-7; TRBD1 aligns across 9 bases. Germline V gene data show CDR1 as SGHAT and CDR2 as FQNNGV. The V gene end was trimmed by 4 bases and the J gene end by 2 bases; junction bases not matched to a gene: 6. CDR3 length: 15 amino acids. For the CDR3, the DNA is TGTGCCAGCAGCTCCTCCGGGACAGGGACCTACGAGCAGTACTTC. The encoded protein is CASSSSGTGTYEQYF.

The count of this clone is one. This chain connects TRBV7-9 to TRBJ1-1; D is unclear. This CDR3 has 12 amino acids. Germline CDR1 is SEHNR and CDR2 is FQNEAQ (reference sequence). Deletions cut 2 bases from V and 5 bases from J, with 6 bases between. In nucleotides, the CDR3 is TGTGCCAGCAGCTTAACGGGGACTGAAGCTTTCTTT. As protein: CASSLTGTEAFF.

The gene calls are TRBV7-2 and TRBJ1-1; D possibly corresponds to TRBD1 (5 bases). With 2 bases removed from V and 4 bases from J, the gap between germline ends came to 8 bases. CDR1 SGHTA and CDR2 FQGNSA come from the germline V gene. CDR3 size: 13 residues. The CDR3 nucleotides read TGTGCCAGCAGCTTAATGGGGGGCACTGAAGCTTTCTTT. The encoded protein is CASSLMGGTEAFF. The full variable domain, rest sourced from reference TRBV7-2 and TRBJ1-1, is GAGVSQSPSNKVTEKGKDVELRCDPISGHTALYWYRQSLGQGLEFLIYFQGNSAPDKSGLPSDRFSAERTGGSVSTLTIQRTQQEDSAVYLCASSLMGGTEAFFGQGTRLTVV.

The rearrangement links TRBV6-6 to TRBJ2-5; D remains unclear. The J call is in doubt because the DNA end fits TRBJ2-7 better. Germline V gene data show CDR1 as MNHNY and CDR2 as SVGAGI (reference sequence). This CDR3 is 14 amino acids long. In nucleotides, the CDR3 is TGTGCCAGCAGTACGCCGGGTCTCTCCTACGAGCAGTACTTC. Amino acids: CASSTPGLSYEQYF.

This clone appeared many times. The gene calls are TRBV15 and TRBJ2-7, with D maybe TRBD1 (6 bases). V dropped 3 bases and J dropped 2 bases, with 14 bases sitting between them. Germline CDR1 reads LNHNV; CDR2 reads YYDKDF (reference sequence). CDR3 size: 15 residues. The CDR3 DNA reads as TGTGCCACCAGCAGGACAAGGGACAAGACCTACGAGCAGTACTTC. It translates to CATSRTRDKTYEQYF.

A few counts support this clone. The CDR3 protein is CASNTGLSPLHF. The DNA for the CDR3 is TGTGCCAGTAACACAGGGTTATCACCCCTCCACTTT. The genes are TRBV19 and TRBJ1-6; TRBD1 is a possible D gene (6 bases). Germline V gene data show CDR1 as LNHDA and CDR2 as SQIVND (reference sequence). V shed 7 bases and J shed 10 bases, with 11 bases lying between them. The CDR3 has 12 residues.

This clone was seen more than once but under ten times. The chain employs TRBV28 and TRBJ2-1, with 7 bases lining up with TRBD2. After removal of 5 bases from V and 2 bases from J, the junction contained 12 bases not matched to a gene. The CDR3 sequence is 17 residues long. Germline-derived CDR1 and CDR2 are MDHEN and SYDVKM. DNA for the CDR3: TGTGCCAGCAGTCCCCTCAGGACTAGTGGTGCCTACAATGAGCAGTTCTTC. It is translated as CASSPLRTSGAYNEQFF.

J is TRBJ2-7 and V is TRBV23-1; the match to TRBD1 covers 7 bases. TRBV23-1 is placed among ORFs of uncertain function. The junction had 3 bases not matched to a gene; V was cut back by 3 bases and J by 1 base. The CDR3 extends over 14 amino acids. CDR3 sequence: CASSHSTGSYEQYF. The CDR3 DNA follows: TGCGCCAGCAGTCATTCGACAGGGTCCTACGAGCAGTACTTC.

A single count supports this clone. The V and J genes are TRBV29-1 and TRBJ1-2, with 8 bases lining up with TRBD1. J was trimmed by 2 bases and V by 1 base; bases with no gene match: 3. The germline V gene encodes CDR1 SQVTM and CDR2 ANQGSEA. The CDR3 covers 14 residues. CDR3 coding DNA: TGCAGCGTTGAAGGACAGGGGACCAACTATGGCTACACCTTC. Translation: CSVEGQGTNYGYTF.

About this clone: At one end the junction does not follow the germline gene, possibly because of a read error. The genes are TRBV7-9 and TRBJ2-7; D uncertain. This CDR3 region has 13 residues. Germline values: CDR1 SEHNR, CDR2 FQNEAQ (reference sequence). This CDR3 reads CSSSLLFIDEQYF. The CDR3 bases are TGTTCCAGCAGCTTGCTTTTTATAGACGAGCAGTACTTC. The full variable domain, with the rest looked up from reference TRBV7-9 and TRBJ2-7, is DTGVSQNPRHKITKRGQNVTFRCDPISEHNRLYWYRQTLGQGPEFLTYFQNEAQLEKSRLLSDRFSAERPKGSFSTLEIQRTEQGDSAMYLCSSSLLFIDEQYFGPGTRLTVT.

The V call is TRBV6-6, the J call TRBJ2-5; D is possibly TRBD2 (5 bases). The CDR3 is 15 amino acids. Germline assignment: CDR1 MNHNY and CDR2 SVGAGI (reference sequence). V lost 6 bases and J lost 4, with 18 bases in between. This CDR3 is CASRSAGGQRETQYF. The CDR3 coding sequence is TGTGCCAGCAGGTCTGCGGGCGGGCAGAGAGAGACCCAGTACTTC.